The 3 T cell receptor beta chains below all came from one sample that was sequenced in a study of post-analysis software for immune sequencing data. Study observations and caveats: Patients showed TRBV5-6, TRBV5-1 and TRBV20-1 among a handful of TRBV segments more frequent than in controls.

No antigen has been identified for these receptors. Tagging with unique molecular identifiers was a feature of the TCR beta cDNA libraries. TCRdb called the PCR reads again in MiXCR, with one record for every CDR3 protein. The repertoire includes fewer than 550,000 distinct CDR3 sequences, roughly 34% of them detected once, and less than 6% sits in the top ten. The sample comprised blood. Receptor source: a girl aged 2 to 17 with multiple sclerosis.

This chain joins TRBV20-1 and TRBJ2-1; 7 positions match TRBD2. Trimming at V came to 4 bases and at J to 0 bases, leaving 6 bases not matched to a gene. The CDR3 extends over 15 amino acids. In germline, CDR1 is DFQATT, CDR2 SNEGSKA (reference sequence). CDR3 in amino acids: CSANRGGSSYNEQFF. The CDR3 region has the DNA TGCAGTGCTAACCGCGGGGGAAGCTCCTACAATGAGCAGTTCTTC.

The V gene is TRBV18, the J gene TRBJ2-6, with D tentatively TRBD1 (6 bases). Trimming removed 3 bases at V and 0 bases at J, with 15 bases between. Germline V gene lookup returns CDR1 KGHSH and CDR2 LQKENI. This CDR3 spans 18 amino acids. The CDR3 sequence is CASSPPVVTGSGANVLTF. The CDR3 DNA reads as TGTGCCAGCTCACCTCCGGTAGTGACAGGCTCTGGGGCCAACGTCCTGACTTTC.

The CDR3 DNA is TGTGCCAGCAGCCTTAGCGGGGGGATCAATGAGCAGTACTTC. This sequence encodes CASSLSGGINEQYF. The rearrangement uses TRBV9 and TRBJ2-1, with 10 bases aligning to TRBD2. The end of the DNA is better explained by TRBJ2-7, so the J call may be wrong. The germline V gene encodes CDR1 SGDLS and CDR2 YYNGEE. This CDR3 region has 14 residues.